Shown below are 3 T cell receptor beta chains from a single sample sequenced in a study of shared clonotypes between healthy human individuals. Generated by immunoSEQ multiplex PCR, the TCRdb table keeps only in-frame clones and is missing some. The sample has approximately 2.5 million clones; more than 85% are singletons. Sequences were obtained from naive CD4+ T cells from PBMCs. Subset described: CD45RA+ positively selected. The source is a man aged 18 to 35 in good health. Some clones in this sample may be carry-over from other donors' samples.

The chain is built from TRBV2 and TRBJ2-2, with a weak D call TRBD1 (5 bases). The germline CDR1 and CDR2 sequences are SNHLY and FYNNEI. There are 15 residues in the CDR3. V dropped 6 bases and J dropped 3 bases, with 14 bases sitting between them. CDR3 DNA sequence: TGTGCCAGCAGCCTCAGGGAACCAGACACCGGGGAGCTGTTTTTT. Translated: CASSLREPDTGELFF. Complete variable domain (other parts from reference TRBV2 and TRBJ2-2): EPEVTQTPSHQVTQMGQEVILRCVPISNHLYFYWYRQILGQKVEFLVSFYNNEISEKSEIFDDQFSVERPDGSNFTLKIRSTKLEDSAMYFCASSLREPDTGELFFGEGSRLTVL.

The rearrangement joins TRBV7-9 to TRBJ1-3; D is possibly TRBD1 (6 bases). This CDR3 spans 17 amino acids. Germline CDR1 is SEHNR and CDR2 is FQNEAQ (reference sequence). V was shortened by 1 base and J by 0 bases, with 13 bases between the two germline ends. The CDR3 loop reads CASSLGGTGTSGNTIYF. Written as DNA, the CDR3 is TGTGCCAGCAGCTTAGGTGGCACAGGGACCTCTGGAAACACCATATATTTT.

The chain is built from TRBV2 and TRBJ2-7; a weak D match, TRBD2 (6 bases). Germline V lookup: CDR1 SNHLY, CDR2 FYNNEI. V lost 3 bases and J lost 4, with 13 bases in between. The CDR3 runs 14 residues. The CDR3 here is CASSERRGAYEQYF. The CDR3 DNA sequence: TGTGCCAGCAGTGAGCGGCGGGGCGCTTACGAGCAGTACTTC.